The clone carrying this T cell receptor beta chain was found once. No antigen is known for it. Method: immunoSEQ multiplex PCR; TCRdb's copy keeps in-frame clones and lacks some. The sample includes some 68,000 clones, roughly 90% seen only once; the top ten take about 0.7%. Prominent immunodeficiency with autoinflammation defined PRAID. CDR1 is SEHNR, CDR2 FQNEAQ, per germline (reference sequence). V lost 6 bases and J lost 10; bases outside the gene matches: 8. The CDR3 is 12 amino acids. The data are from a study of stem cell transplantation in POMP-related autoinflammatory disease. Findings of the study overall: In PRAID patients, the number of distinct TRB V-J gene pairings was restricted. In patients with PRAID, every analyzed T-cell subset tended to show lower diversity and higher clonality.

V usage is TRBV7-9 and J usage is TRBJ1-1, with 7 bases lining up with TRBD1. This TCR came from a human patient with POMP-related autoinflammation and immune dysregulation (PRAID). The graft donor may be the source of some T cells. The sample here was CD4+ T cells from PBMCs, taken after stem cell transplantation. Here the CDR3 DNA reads TGTGCCAGCAGTCTGACAGGGTCAGTAGCTTTCTTT. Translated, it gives CASSLTGSVAFF.